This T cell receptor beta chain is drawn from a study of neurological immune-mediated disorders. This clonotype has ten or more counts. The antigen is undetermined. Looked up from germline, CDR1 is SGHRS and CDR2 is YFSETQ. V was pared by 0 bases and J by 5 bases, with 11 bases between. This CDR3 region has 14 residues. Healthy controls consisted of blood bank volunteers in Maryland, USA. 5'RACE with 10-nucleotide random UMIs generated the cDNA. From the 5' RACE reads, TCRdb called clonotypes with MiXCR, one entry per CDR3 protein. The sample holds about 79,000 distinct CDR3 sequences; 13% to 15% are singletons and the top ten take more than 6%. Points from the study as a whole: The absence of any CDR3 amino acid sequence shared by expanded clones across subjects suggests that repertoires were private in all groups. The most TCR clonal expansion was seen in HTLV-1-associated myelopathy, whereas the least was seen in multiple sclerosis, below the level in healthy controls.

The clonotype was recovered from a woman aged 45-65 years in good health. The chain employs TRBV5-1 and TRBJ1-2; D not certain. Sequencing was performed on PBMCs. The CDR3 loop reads CASSLEVDMYGYTF. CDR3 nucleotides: TGCGCCAGCAGCTTGGAGGTCGACATGTATGGCTACACCTTC. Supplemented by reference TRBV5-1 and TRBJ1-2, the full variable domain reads KAGVTQTPRYLIKTRGQQVTLSCSPISGHRSVSWYQQTPGQGLQFLFEYFSETQRNKGNFPGRFSGRQFSNSRSEMNVSTLELGDSALYLCASSLEVDMYGYTFGSGTRLTVV.